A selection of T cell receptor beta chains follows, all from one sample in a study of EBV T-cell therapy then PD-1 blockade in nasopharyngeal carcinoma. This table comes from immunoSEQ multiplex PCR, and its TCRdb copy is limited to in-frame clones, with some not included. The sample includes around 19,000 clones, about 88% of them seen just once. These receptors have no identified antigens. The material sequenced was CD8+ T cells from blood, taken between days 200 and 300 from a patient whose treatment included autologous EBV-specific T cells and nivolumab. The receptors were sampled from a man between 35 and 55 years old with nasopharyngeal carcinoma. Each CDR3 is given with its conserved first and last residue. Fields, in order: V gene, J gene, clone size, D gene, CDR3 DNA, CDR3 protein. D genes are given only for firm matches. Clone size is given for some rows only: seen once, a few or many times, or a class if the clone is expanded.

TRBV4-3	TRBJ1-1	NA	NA	TGCGCCAGCAGCCAAGAACACGGGCGAGAAGCTTTCTTT	CASSQEHGREAFF
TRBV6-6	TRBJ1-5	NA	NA	TGTGCCAGCTCTCAGTACAATCAGCCCCAGCATTTT	CASSQYNQPQHF
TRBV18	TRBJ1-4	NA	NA	TGTGCCAGCTCACCATCGGCGGTTGAACTGTTTTTT	CASSPSAVELFF
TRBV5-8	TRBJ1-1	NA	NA	TGTGCCAGCAGCTGGTGGACAGTGCATGAAGCTTTCTTT	CASSWWTVHEAFF
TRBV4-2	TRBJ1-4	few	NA	TGTGCCAGCAGCCAATTAGGTGAAAAACTGTTTTTT	CASSQLGEKLFF
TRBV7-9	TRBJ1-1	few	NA	TGTGCCAGCAGCACCTGGGGTGTTGAAGCTTTCTTT	CASSTWGVEAFF
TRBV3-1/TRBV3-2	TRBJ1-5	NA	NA	TGTGCCAGCAGCCAGGGGCATCAGCCCCAGCATTTT	CASSQGHQPQHF
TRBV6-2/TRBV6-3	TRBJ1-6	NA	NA	TGTGCCAGCAGTCCGCCCGGGGACAATTCACCCCTCCACTTT	CASSPPGDNSPLHF
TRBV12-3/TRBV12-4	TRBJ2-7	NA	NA	TGTGCCAGCAGTTTGGTAGGGTATTACGAGCAGTACTTC	CASSLVGYYEQYF
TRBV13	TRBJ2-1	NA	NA	TGTGCCAGCAGTCGCAGGGGGGTAGTCAATGAGCAGTTCTTC	CASSRRGVVNEQFF
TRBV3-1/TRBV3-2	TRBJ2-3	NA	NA	TGTGCCAGCAGCCAAGATCGGTTTAACTCGCAGTATTTT	CASSQDRFNSQYF
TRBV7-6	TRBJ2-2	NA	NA	TGTGCCAGCAGCCACACTCCCGGGGAGCTGTTTTTT	CASSHTPGELFF
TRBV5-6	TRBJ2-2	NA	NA	TGTGCCAGCAGGATGGGGATGGAGGGGCCGTCCGGGGAGCTGTTTTTT	CASRMGMEGPSGELFF
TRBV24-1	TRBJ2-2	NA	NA	TGTGCCACCAGTGATTCGTGGGGACCCCCTAACACCGGGGAGCTGTTTTTT	CATSDSWGPPNTGELFF
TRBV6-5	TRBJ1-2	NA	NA	TGTGCCAGCAGTTACCCAGAAGGGGTAGGCTATGGCTACACCTTC	CASSYPEGVGYGYTF
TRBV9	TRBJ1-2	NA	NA	TGTGCCAGCAGGCGCAGGGTGGGAGATGGCTACACCTTC	CASRRRVGDGYTF
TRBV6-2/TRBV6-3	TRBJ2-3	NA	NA	TGTGCCAGCAGTTGGTCCGACAGCCCCAGCACAGATACGCAGTATTTT	CASSWSDSPSTDTQYF
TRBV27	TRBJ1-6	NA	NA	TGTGCCAGCAGTAAGGGGATAGGGAATTCACCCCTCCACTTT	CASSKGIGNSPLHF
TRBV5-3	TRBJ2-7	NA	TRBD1	TGTGCCAGAACTCTCAACAACGGACAGGGAACCAACGAGCAGTACTTC	CARTLNNGQGTNEQYF
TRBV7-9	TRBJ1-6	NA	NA	TGTGCCAGCAGCTTAGCCCCGCGTGGCTCCTATAATTCACCCCTCCACTTT	CASSLAPRGSYNSPLHF
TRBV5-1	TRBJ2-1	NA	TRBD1	TGCGCCAGCAGCCAACAGGGGTATGAGCAGTTCTTC	CASSQQGYEQFF
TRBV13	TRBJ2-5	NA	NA	TGTGCCAGCGGGCACATCTCAGAGACCCAGTACTTC	CASGHISETQYF
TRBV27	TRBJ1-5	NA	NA	TGTGCCAGCAGTTTAGTAGTGGGGAATCAGCCCCAGCATTTT	CASSLVVGNQPQHF
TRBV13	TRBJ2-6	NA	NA	TGTGCCAGCAGCTTAGGGCACCTCTCTGGGGCCAACGTCCTGACTTTC	CASSLGHLSGANVLTF
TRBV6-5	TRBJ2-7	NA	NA	TGTGCCAGCAGTTACTGGAGTTTAGGGGCATCGGAGCAGTACTTC	CASSYWSLGASEQYF
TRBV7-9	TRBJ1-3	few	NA	TGTGCCAGCAGCACGGGAAAGACAGGTGCTGGAAACACCATATATTTT	CASSTGKTGAGNTIYF
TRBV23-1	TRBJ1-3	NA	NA	TGCGCCAGCAGTCAATCATTCCGGACAGTCACTGGAAACACCATATATTTT	CASSQSFRTVTGNTIYF
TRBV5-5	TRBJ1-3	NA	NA	TGTGCCAGCAGCTTGGGACCGCGGCGCTCTGGAAACACCATATATTTT	CASSLGPRRSGNTIYF
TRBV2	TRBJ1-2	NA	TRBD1	TGTGCCAGCAGTGAAGTTACAGGGGACTATGGCTACACCTTC	CASSEVTGDYGYTF
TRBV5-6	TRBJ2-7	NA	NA	TGTGCCAGCTGCTTGGGCCACGAGCAGTTGTTC	CASCLGHEQLF
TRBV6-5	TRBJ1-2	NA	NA	TGTGCCAGCTACGACTTTCGGAGTTCTAACTATGGCTACACCTTC	CASYDFRSSNYGYTF
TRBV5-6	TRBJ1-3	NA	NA	TGTGCCAGCAGCTTAGGAGGGGTTGGAAACACCATATATTTT	CASSLGGVGNTIYF
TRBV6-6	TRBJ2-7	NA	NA	TGTGCCAGCAGTCCCAACTTACTCCGGGACCGGACCTACGAGCAGTACTTC	CASSPNLLRDRTYEQYF
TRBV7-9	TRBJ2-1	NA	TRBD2	TGTGCCAGCAGCTACACTAGCGGGGGGGCCAATGAGCAGTTCTTC	CASSYTSGGANEQFF
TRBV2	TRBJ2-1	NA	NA	TGTGCCAGCAGGGCGGGACATGAGCAGTTCTTC	CASRAGHEQFF
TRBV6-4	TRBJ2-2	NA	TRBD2	TGTGCCAGCAGTGATGGACTAGCGGAGGGGTCCGGGGAGCTGTTTTTT	CASSDGLAEGSGELFF
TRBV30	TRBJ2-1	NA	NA	TGTGCCTGGAGTAACGGAGCTGAGCAGTTCTTC	CAWSNGAEQFF
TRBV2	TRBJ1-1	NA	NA	TGTGCCAGCTACAAAGGAATTGAAGCTTTCTTT	CASYKGIEAFF
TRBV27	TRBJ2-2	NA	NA	TGTGCCAGCAGTTATTCGAGACGGGGCACCGGGGAGCTGTTTTTT	CASSYSRRGTGELFF
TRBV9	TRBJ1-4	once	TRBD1	TGTGCCAGCAGCCCTGATACAGGGGCGAATGAAAAACTGTTTTTT	CASSPDTGANEKLFF
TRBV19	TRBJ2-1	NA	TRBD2	TGTGCCAGTACGGGTAGCGGGGGGGCGATGAATGAGCAGTTCTTC	CASTGSGGAMNEQFF
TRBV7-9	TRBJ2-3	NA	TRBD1	TGTGCCAGCAGCCCAGGACAGGGCGACACAGATACGCAGTATTTT	CASSPGQGDTDTQYF
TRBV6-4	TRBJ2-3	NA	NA	TGTGCCAGCAGTGAAAGCGGAAACCAACAGGTAGATACGCAGTATTTT	CASSESGNQQVDTQYF
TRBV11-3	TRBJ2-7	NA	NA	TGTGCCAGCAGCTTAAGGAGCTCCTACGAGCAGTACTTC	CASSLRSSYEQYF
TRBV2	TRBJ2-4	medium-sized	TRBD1	TGTGCCAGCAGTGAAGCCGTAGGTAGGGGGCCCAGGGACTTC	CASSEAVGRGPRDF
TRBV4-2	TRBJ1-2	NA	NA	TGTGCCAGCAGCCGAGGGCCATACTATGGCTACACCTTC	CASSRGPYYGYTF
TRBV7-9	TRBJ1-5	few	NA	TGTGCCAGCAGCTTAGCGGGTCAGCCCCAGCATTTT	CASSLAGQPQHF
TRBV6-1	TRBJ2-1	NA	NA	TGTGCCAGCAGTGAAGCGGCGTACAATGAGCAGTTCTTC	CASSEAAYNEQFF
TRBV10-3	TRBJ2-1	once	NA	TGTGCCATCAATAGGCCAGGGGGGGCCAATGAGCAGTTCTTC	CAINRPGGANEQFF
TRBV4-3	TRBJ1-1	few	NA	TGCGCCAGCAGCCACGATACGGGCATGAACACTGAAGCTTTCTTT	CASSHDTGMNTEAFF
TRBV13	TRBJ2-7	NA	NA	TGTGCCAGCAGCCCCCAGGAGGGGGGGCCTAACTACGAGCAGTACTTC	CASSPQEGGPNYEQYF
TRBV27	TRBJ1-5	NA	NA	TGTGCCAGCAGTTCAACAGGGTTTCAGCCCCAGCATTTT	CASSSTGFQPQHF
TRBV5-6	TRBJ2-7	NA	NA	TGTGCCAGCAGCTTGGGCGCCGAGCAGTACTTC	CASSLGAEQYF
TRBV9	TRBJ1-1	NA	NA	TGTGCCAGCAGCCCCCCGGTGGGGGCGAACACTGAAGCTTTCTTT	CASSPPVGANTEAFF
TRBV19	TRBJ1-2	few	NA	TGTGCCAGTAGTATAGTTCCCAGGAGGACTCGGGGAGGCATTGTCTATGGCTACACCTTC	CASSIVPRRTRGGIVYGYTF
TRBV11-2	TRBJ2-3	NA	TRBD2	TGTGCCAGCAGCGACGGACTAGCGGGGTATTTT	CASSDGLAGYF
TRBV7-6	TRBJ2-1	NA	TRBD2	TGTGCCAGCAGCTTCTCCGAGGCGGGGGGATGGGACAATGAGCAGTTCTTC	CASSFSEAGGWDNEQFF
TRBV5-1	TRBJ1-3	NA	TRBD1	TGCGCCAGCAGCTTGGACCCGGGACAGGGGCGTCTCTCCGGAAACACCATATATTTT	CASSLDPGQGRLSGNTIYF
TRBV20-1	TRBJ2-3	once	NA	TGCAGTGCTAGTAACAGGGCAATGTCAGATACGCAGTATTTT	CSASNRAMSDTQYF
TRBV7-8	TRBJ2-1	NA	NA	TGTGCCAGCAGCTTTTTAGGGGGGCCAACCTACAATGAGCAGTTCTTC	CASSFLGGPTYNEQFF